The source of this TCR beta chain is a study of T cell responses to AZD1222 COVID-19 vaccine. Points from the study as a whole: Seropositive AZD1222 recipients at baseline numbered only six or seven. The sample set comprised mostly white British donors with more females, and clonal diversity was possibly underestimated.

Remarks on this clone: The antigen is not known.

The protocol was immunoSEQ multiplex PCR, while the TCRdb copy is restricted to in-frame clones and leaves out a portion. The repertoire holds approximately 88,000 clones, with roughly nine tenths as singletons. Germline V CDR1 and CDR2: SGDLS, YYNGEE. With 6 bases removed from V and 0 bases from J, the gap between germline ends came to 13 bases. CDR3 size: 15 residues. Sequencing was performed on peripheral blood, taken 28 days after the second AZD1222 dose. The chain links TRBV9 to TRBJ1-3, with a possible D match to TRBD1 (5 bases). This sequence originates from an adult who received the AZD1222 COVID-19 vaccine. The CDR3 nucleotides are TGTGCCAGCAACCGGGACGTCAGCTCTGGAAACACCATATATTTT. Its protein product is CASNRDVSSGNTIYF.